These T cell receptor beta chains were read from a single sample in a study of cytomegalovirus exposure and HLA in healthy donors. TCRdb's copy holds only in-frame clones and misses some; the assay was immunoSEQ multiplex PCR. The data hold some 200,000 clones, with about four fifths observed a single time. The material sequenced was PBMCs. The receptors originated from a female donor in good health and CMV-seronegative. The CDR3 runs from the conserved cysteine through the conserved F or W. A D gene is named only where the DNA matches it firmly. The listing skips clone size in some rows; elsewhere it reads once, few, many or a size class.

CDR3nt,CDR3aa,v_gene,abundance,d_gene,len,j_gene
TGTGCCACCAGCTTTCGGGACAGGGGCAGCGAGCAGTACTTC,CATSFRDRGSEQYF,TRBV15,once,TRBD1,14,TRBJ2-7
TGTGCCAGCAGTGGGGTAGCGGGAGACTCCACCGAGCAGTACTTC,CASSGVAGDSTEQYF,TRBV2,few,TRBD2,15,TRBJ2-7
TGTGCCAGCAGCCAAGTGCAGGGGTATGGCTACACCTTC,CASSQVQGYGYTF,TRBV14,-,-,13,TRBJ1-2
TGCGCCAGCAGCCAAGTGGATCTGGGACTTTCCTACAATGAGCAGTTCTTC,CASSQVDLGLSYNEQFF,TRBV4-1,-,-,17,TRBJ2-1
TGTGCCAGCAGTCAACAGGGTCGGACAGATACGCAGTATTTT,CASSQQGRTDTQYF,TRBV6-5,once,-,14,TRBJ2-3
TGCAGCGTAGACGGGGTGGGTACCGACTATGGCTACACCTTC,CSVDGVGTDYGYTF,TRBV29-1,-,-,14,TRBJ1-2
TGTGCCAGCAGTCCGGGACTAAGACTCAATCAGCCCCAGCATTTT,CASSPGLRLNQPQHF,TRBV28,-,-,15,TRBJ1-5
TGTGCCAGCAGCGAACAGGGGGCTTATTACACTGAAGCTTTCTTT,CASSEQGAYYTEAFF,TRBV5-4,-,TRBD1,15,TRBJ1-1
TGTGCCAGCAGCTTAGTAGTAGGGGCGAACACTGAAGCTTTCTTT,CASSLVVGANTEAFF,TRBV7-9,-,-,15,TRBJ1-1
TGTGCCAGCAGCCAAGATGGCCAGTACACTGAAGCTTTCTTT,CASSQDGQYTEAFF,TRBV4-2,-,-,14,TRBJ1-1
TGTGCCAGCAGTGAATGGGCAGAAGCTAACTATGGCTACACCTTC,CASSEWAEANYGYTF,TRBV2,-,-,15,TRBJ1-2
TGTGCCAGCAGCTTGGGGGGACAGATTAAAGAGACCCAGTACTTC,CASSLGGQIKETQYF,TRBV5-4,few,TRBD1,15,TRBJ2-5
TGTGCCAGCAGGTTCGCCGGGACTAGCGCCGAAGAGACCCAGTACTTC,CASRFAGTSAEETQYF,TRBV5-4,few,TRBD2,16,TRBJ2-5
TGTGCCAGCAGTCCAGGACTAGCGGGAGGAGAGACCCAGTACTTC,CASSPGLAGGETQYF,TRBV7-3,-,TRBD2,15,TRBJ2-5
TGTGCCAGCAGCGTATCCAAACTACGGCGGGGGGGTACAGATACGCAGTATTTT,CASSVSKLRRGGTDTQYF,TRBV9,-,TRBD2,18,TRBJ2-3
TGTGCCAGCAGCTCGTCCTACTATGGCTACACCTTC,CASSSSYYGYTF,TRBV7-2,-,-,12,TRBJ1-2
TGTGCCAGTAGTCCTCCGGACAGGGGACCTCGGTATGGCTACACCTTC,CASSPPDRGPRYGYTF,TRBV19,-,TRBD1,16,TRBJ1-2
TGTGCCAGCAGCTTATTTGGTCGAACAGGGTCGAGCGGCTACACCTTC,CASSLFGRTGSSGYTF,TRBV11-2,-,-,16,TRBJ1-2
TGTGCCAGTAGTTCCAGGGACAGTTCATACGAGCAGTACTTC,CASSSRDSSYEQYF,TRBV19,once,TRBD1,14,TRBJ2-7
TGTGCCAGTAGCCCCGACTTGGACAGGGTTTTTAATGGAGCCAAAAACATTCAGTACTTC,CASSPDLDRVFNGAKNIQYF,TRBV19,once,TRBD1,20,TRBJ2-4
TGTGCCAGCAGTGAAGTACGGGGTAGGGAGACCCAGTACTTC,CASSEVRGRETQYF,TRBV2,-,-,14,TRBJ2-5
TGTGCCAGCAGCCTAACCGGGACTAGCGGATACGAGCAGTACTTC,CASSLTGTSGYEQYF,TRBV9,-,TRBD2,15,TRBJ2-7